Presented here are 19 T cell receptor beta chains from one specimen sequenced in a study of T-cell memory formation after mild COVID-19. Via MiXCR, TCRdb re-called the 5' RACE reads, giving one row per CDR3 protein. The sample records hundreds of thousands of distinct CDR3 sequences, about a sixth being singletons. Input material: PBMCs or a T cell subset sorted from them (not recorded which). These TCRs come from a young man who had mild COVID-19 (a few samples of this study predate the infection). Cell type and time point are not known.

At least ten counts were recorded for this clonotype. The rearrangement links TRBV20-1 to TRBJ1-1; D not certain. The CDR3 runs 11 residues. In germline, CDR1 is DFQATT, CDR2 SNEGSKA (reference sequence). V dropped 6 bases and J dropped 1 base, with 6 bases sitting between them. The DNA of the CDR3 is TGCAGTGCCGCACGGAACACTGAAGCTTTCTTT. It yields the protein CSAARNTEAFF.

This clonotype was counted a few times. V usage is TRBV10-3 and J usage is TRBJ1-1; 7 nucleotides match TRBD1. CDR3 size: 13 residues. The junction had 2 bases not matched to a gene; V was cut back by 6 bases and J by 1 base. Germline V gene lookup returns CDR1 ENHRY and CDR2 SYGVKD. Here the CDR3 reads CAIRRQGNTEAFF. The CDR3 DNA follows: TGTGCCATCAGGCGACAGGGGAACACTGAAGCTTTCTTT.

The V and J genes are TRBV10-3 and TRBJ1-2, with 8 bases identical to TRBD1. CDR3 length: 16 residues. Germline-derived CDR1 and CDR2 are ENHRY and SYGVKD. V lost 3 bases to trimming and J lost 4 bases; unmatched junction nucleotides: 10. The DNA for the CDR3 is TGTGCCATCAGTGACTCCACAGGGGGGAAGAGCTATGGCTACACCTTC. Translation: CAISDSTGGKSYGYTF.

This clonotype was seen only a few times. CDR3 in amino acids: CASSLTSGAFTDTQYF. The CDR3 region has the DNA TGTGCCAGCAGCTTAACTAGCGGAGCCTTCACAGATACGCAGTATTTT. The chain links TRBV7-2 to TRBJ2-3; TRBD2 matches 8 bases. V lost 2 bases to trimming and J lost 2 bases; unmatched junction nucleotides: 6. Germline assignment: CDR1 SGHTA and CDR2 FQGNSA. This CDR3 is 16 amino acids long. Combining the CDR3 with reference TRBV7-2 and TRBJ2-3 gives the whole variable domain GAGVSQSPSNKVTEKGKDVELRCDPISGHTALYWYRQSLGQGLEFLIYFQGNSAPDKSGLPSDRFSAERTGGSVSTLTIQRTQQEDSAVYLCASSLTSGAFTDTQYFGPGTRLTVL.

The V gene is TRBV12-3 or TRBV12-4, the J gene TRBJ2-5; 8 positions match TRBD2. The trim removed 6 bases at V and 7 bases at J, leaving 10 bases unmatched. The CDR3 contains 14 residues. The DNA of the CDR3 is TGTGCCAGCAGACCAATAGCGGGGAGCCTGACCCAGTACTTC. This sequence encodes CASRPIAGSLTQYF.

This clonotype was observed many times. The chain joins TRBV12-3 or TRBV12-4 to TRBJ1-5, with D perhaps matching TRBD1 (5 bases). The CDR3 length is 14 residues. Trimming cost V 5 bases and J 0 bases, with 8 bases left between them. The CDR3 is CASSRDHSNQPQHF. The CDR3 DNA reads as TGTGCCAGCAGTCGGGACCATAGCAATCAGCCCCAGCATTTT.

J is TRBJ1-4 and V is TRBV20-1, with 9 bases fitting TRBD1. The CDR3 has 14 residues. After removal of 0 bases from V and 8 bases from J, the junction contained 4 bases not matched to a gene. Germline loops: CDR1 DFQATT, CDR2 SNEGSKA (reference sequence). CDR3: CSARDRDRAEKLFF. DNA of the CDR3: TGCAGTGCTAGAGATCGGGACAGGGCCGAAAAACTGTTTTTT.

This chain joins TRBV5-6 and TRBJ1-1, with D perhaps TRBD1 (6 bases). The CDR3 is made up of 13 amino acids. Germline V gene data show CDR1 as SGHDT and CDR2 as YYEEEE. The germline V and J ends were trimmed by 5 bases and 13 bases, with 21 bases remaining between them. The CDR3 nucleotides read TGTGCCAGCAGATCAGTCGGGGGGGCCGGGGGTTTCTTT. Protein sequence: CASRSVGGAGGFF.

This clonotype was counted only a few times. This chain uses TRBV30 with TRBJ1-2; a possible D gene is TRBD1 (6 bases). The CDR3 length is 14 residues. The germline V gene encodes CDR1 GTSNPN and CDR2 SVGIG (reference sequence). Trimming left V 3 bases short and J 4 bases short, with 15 bases between. The CDR3 sequence is CAWRRGGGSYGYTF. Here the CDR3 DNA reads TGTGCCTGGAGGAGGGGGGGAGGCAGCTATGGCTACACCTTC.

This clonotype was detected a few times. The junction departs from the called germline gene at one end, perhaps through a read error. This chain links TRBV18 with TRBJ2-1; D is undetermined. The CDR3 has 16 residues. Germline V lookup: CDR1 KGHSH, CDR2 LQKENI. The CDR3 nucleotides read TGTGCCAGCTCATCACCGGGCGCGGTGGCCGTAAATGAGCAGTTCTTC. Its translation is CASSSPGAVAVNEQFF.

The chain links TRBV5-5 to TRBJ2-6; D gene uncertain. This CDR3 comprises 15 residues. Germline CDR1 reads SGHKS; CDR2 reads YYEKEE (reference sequence). V was clipped by 1 base and J by 0 bases, with 5 bases between them. The CDR3 nucleotides are TGTGCCAGCAGCTTGCTGATCTCTGGGGCCAACGTCCTGACTTTC. This codes for CASSLLISGANVLTF.

This clonotype was observed a handful of times. This chain links TRBV4-3 with TRBJ2-1, with 9 bases identical to TRBD2. V was clipped by 2 bases and J by 8 bases; unmatched bases: 13. The CDR3 covers 17 residues. Germline V CDR1 and CDR2: LGHNA, YSLEER. The CDR3 region has the DNA TGCGCCAGCAGCCAATACCGCGGGGGGGCCCGGTCCGATGAGCAGTTCTTC. Protein: CASSQYRGGARSDEQFF.

The chain carries TRBV20-1 and TRBJ1-5, with 7 bases fitting TRBD1. The CDR3 has 15 amino acids. With 0 bases clipped from V and 6 bases from J, the junction kept 8 bases outside the gene matches. Germline V gene sequence: CDR1 DFQATT, CDR2 SNEGSKA (reference sequence). CDR3 nucleotides: TGCAGTGCTAGAGATAGTCCGACAGGGCCTCAGCCCCAGCATTTT. Translated: CSARDSPTGPQPQHF.

This clonotype was seen more than once but under ten times. In nucleotides, the CDR3 is TGCGCCAGCAGAACCGGGACAGGGGATGAGACCCAGTACTTC. Amino acids: CASRTGTGDETQYF. V is TRBV5-1 and J is TRBJ2-5, with 10 bases matching TRBD1. CDR1 SGHRS and CDR2 YFSETQ come from the germline V gene. The CDR3 totals 14 residues. With V trimmed by 5 bases and J by 5 bases, 6 bases remained unmatched.

This clonotype was picked up many times. The chain has TRBV7-6 and TRBJ2-1; 8 bases align to TRBD2. The CDR3 runs to 13 residues. Per germline, CDR1 SGHVS and CDR2 FNYEAQ. With V trimmed by 8 bases and J by 8 bases, 8 bases remained unmatched. In DNA, the CDR3 is TGTGCCAGCGCCGGACTAGCTATCGATGAGCAGTTCTTC. It is translated as CASAGLAIDEQFF.

This clonotype has at least ten counts. The chain combines TRBV5-1 with TRBJ2-7; 12 nucleotides agree with TRBD1. The V gene's germline CDR1 is SGHRS and CDR2 YFSETQ. V was clipped by 7 bases and J by 3 bases; unmatched bases: 11. The CDR3 is 16 residues long. Here the CDR3 DNA reads TGCGCCAGCGCCAGGGACAGGGGGCCGTTAATCTACGAGCAGTACGTC. Translation: CASARDRGPLIYEQYV.

This chain links TRBV27 with TRBJ2-3, with TRBD1 matching over 10 bases. V gave up 5 bases and J gave up 5 bases; unmatched junction bases: 19. The CDR3 length is 19 residues. The germline V gene encodes CDR1 MNHEY and CDR2 SMNVEV (reference sequence). CDR3: CASSGLGTGALERGDTQYF. The CDR3 DNA is TGTGCCAGCAGTGGCCTCGGGACAGGGGCCTTAGAGCGGGGAGATACGCAGTATTTT.

The V and J genes are TRBV10-3 and TRBJ2-7, with 7 positions matching TRBD1. The germline V gene encodes CDR1 ENHRY and CDR2 SYGVKD. V lost 10 bases to trimming and J lost 0 bases; unmatched junction nucleotides: 9. The CDR3 loop spans 14 amino acids. CDR3 in amino acids: CATGTVLSSYEQYF. The CDR3 coding sequence is TGTGCCACCGGGACAGTCCTCAGCTCCTACGAGCAGTACTTC.

This clonotype was recorded a few times. The CDR3 region is CSASFPSSGNTIYF. Written as DNA, the CDR3 is TGCAGTGCTAGTTTCCCGAGCTCTGGAAACACCATATATTTT. This chain uses TRBV20-1 with TRBJ1-3, with D uncertain. Trimming took off 3 bases at V and 0 bases at J, with 9 bases between the two ends. The CDR3 spans 14 residues. Germline V CDR1 and CDR2: DFQATT, SNEGSKA (reference sequence).